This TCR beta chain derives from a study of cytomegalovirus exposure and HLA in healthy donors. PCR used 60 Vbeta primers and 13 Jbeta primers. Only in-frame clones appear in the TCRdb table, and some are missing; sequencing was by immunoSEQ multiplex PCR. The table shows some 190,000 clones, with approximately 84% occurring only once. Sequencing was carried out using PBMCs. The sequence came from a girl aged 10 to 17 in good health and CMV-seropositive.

The CDR3 sequence is CASSPLGTTNSPLHF. The CDR3 nucleotides are TGCGCCAGCAGCCCCCTCGGGACAACTAATTCACCCCTCCACTTT. The V and J genes are TRBV5-1 and TRBJ1-6; TRBD1 is a possible D gene (6 bases). The CDR3 is 15 residues long. Trimming took off 4 bases at V and 6 bases at J, with 14 bases between the two ends. Per the germline V gene, CDR1 is SGHRS and CDR2 is YFSETQ.